This T cell receptor (beta chain) appears in the sequencing data of a study of cytomegalovirus exposure and HLA in healthy donors (TCRdb year 2017). A note on the overall study: An earlier analysis of approximately 590 of the donors reported about 250 Gb of sequence data and 117 million unique TCR beta sequences from 150 million to 200 million T cells. In addition to the first cohort of approximately 670 subjects, a separate validation cohort of under 150 different subjects was used. Of the 300 to 450 genotyped donors, 81% fell in the genetic ancestry cluster associated with self-reported Caucasian donors. Among a few hundred genotyped donors of the cohort, an average of roughly 240,000 unique TCR beta nucleotide sequences were sequenced per donor, around 18% of them non-productive. To decide whether each TCR beta V gene segment behaved as functional or pseudogenic, an earlier analysis of some 580 of the donors relied on high-throughput TCR beta sequencing. Roughly five DR-DQ haplotypes were handled as single units for association and clustering because linkage in the cohort was strong. To study patterns of TCR occurrence, a later analysis re-analyzed previously published TCR beta repertoires from 666 donors and added high-resolution HLA genotyping. The study aimed to test whether signatures of past pathogen exposure could be identified by cataloging public T cell receptors. Rather than using new phenotypic data, the later analysis identified candidate immune exposures from TCR beta sequences and from how often those sequences occurred across donors. Using immunosequencing, the study profiled T cell repertoires from about 620 subjects and related those repertoires to cytomegalovirus serostatus. To predict cytomegalovirus infection status, the study brought together high-throughput TCR immunosequencing, statistical association of individual TCRs with disease status, and machine learning. Donor age, sex, ethnicity and CMV serostatus were compiled alongside the repertoire data. Class I and class II HLA loci were covered by the typing at four-digit resolution. A later genetic analysis used genome-wide SNP genotypes for about 65% of the roughly 670 donors, treating that subset as a discovery cohort. Typing coverage varied by locus: about 620-630 donors for A, B, C, DRB1 and DQB1; more than 500 for DQA1; about 600 for DPA1; approximately 470 for DPB1. Roughly 310 gigabases of sequencing data and approximately 93 million unique TCR sequences were included in an early release covering 550 to 650 HLA-typed donors. All discovery cohort repertoires had been generated on a single sequencing platform.

This clone has only one observation. No antigen is known for it. Base qualities are not at hand, and no much larger clone is one base apart. CDR1 and CDR2 are read off the germline V gene as MDHEN and SYDVKM. At the junction V is shortened by 2 bases and J by 2 bases, with 22 bases in between. From cysteine to phenylalanine, the CDR3 is 20 amino acids long. CDR3 DNA only is kept here, 60 bases in frame from base 1. The cohort was made up of under 800 healthy bone marrow donors. At the time of sampling, all cohort members were nominally healthy, though unrecorded immune exposures were likely present. The donor tested CMV seronegative, placing the donor among the 350 to 400 seronegative members of the cohort. A peripheral blood sample was provided by each donor, and peripheral blood mononuclear cells were used for TCR beta sequencing. The Qiagen DNeasy Blood Extraction Kit was used to extract genomic DNA from the blood cell samples.

The library was generated by the immunoSEQ multiplex PCR assay. The multiplex PCR relied on a mix of 60 forward primers for TCR Vbeta segments and 13 reverse primers for TCR Jbeta segments. Amplification of the CDR3 region of rearranged TCR beta genes was performed with a multiplex PCR assay on genomic DNA. On the Illumina HiSeq System, the amplified TCR beta libraries were sequenced as 87-base-pair reads. As for the authors' bioinformatics: Across the roughly 640 repertoires, a later analysis counted roughly 84 million unique TCR beta chains, approximately 12 million of which were shared by at least two donors. A nearest-neighbor algorithm error-corrected the raw reads and collapsed the reads into unique sequences, merging closely related sequences to remove PCR and sequencing errors. Alignment of CDR3 sequences to IMGT reference sequences was used to assign V, D and J gene segments. Each retained sequence needed at least a six-nucleotide match to both a V gene segment and a J gene segment. A rearrangement counted as productive if the CDR3 had no stop codons and remained in frame with V and J, and every other rearrangement counted as non-productive. Following IMGT convention, CDR3 was defined as the stretch from the second conserved V-encoded cysteine up to the conserved J-encoded phenylalanine. The earlier analysis of roughly 590 of the donors excluded any sequence lacking an unambiguous match to a single V gene segment. In an earlier analysis of several hundred of the donors, a V segment was called functional when productive rearrangements were above 56.7%, and segregating when the standard deviation between donors exceeded 5%. A statistical classification framework was built for diagnosing cytomegalovirus status from the catalog of TCR beta chain sequences. V and J gene assignment, in a later analysis, came from comparing TCR nucleotide sequences with IMGT/GENE-DB human TR gene sequences. The TCRdist pipeline was used in a later analysis to assign CDR3 sequences and most-parsimonious VDJ recombination scenarios. In a later analysis, every TCR beta chain was defined by the combination of its CDR3 amino acid sequence and its V-gene family, and reads without a unique V-gene family were dropped. A later analysis removed several hundred highly shared, low-generation-probability nucleotide sequences to deal with suspected cross-contamination and a sequencing artifact. For each public chain, a later analysis derived a clonal expansion index from normalized ranks of inferred template counts within each repertoire. Generation probabilities in a later analysis came from a VDJ recombination model fitted to out-of-frame rearrangements, and those results were checked against IGoR. Hypergeometric tests were used in a later analysis to score TCR-TCR, TCR-HLA and TCR-CMV co-occurrence, with a repertoire-size bias correction applied to the TCR pairs. To estimate false discovery rates, a later analysis permuted the HLA or CMV assignments 20 times. A later analysis grouped co-occurring TCRs with DBSCAN, adding TCRdist sequence similarity when clustering within HLA-allele-positive subsets. Repertoires with fewer than 30,000 or more than 120,000 public chains were left out of co-occurrence clustering, as were several repertoires with anomalous nucleotide sharing. As stored in TCRdb, this immuneACCESS dataset retains in-frame rearrangements with V and J assigned. A fraction of the clones does not appear; measured against another copy, unresolved V genes explain less than half of the discrepancy, and the remainder lacks a known reason. D and trimming were read from the DNA, whereas the V and J calls and clone size are those reported in that table. In all, the sample holds 250,000 or so clones, and nearly 95% of those were seen once. The ten most abundant clones make up 1.5% to 2% of the sample.

General findings and caveats noted by the study authors: The study gave a list of about 150 TCR beta chains associated with cytomegalovirus. When HLA alleles, especially DR and DQ, strongly co-occurred, TCR associations were difficult to assign to individual alleles. Three of the identified cytomegalovirus-associated TCR beta chains were confirmed in vitro to be specific for cytomegalovirus antigens. In a later genetic analysis, fewer N-insertions in productive TCRs were reported among donors in an Asian-associated ancestry cluster than the roughly 700-donor mean. Some IMGT-functional V segments, including TRBV6-2 and TRBV6-3, could not be told apart with the 87-base-pair reads, so those segments were excluded. The classifier was reported to diagnose cytomegalovirus status with high specificity and sensitivity in both the original cohort and the validation cohort. It was suggested by the authors that the approach could potentially be generalized to other disease states and immunological phenotypes. In a later genetic analysis, a missense DCLRE1C variant was associated with V-gene and J-gene trimming of TCR beta chains, and the association was replicated in an independent cohort. In a later analysis, TCR association rates were found to vary across HLA loci, with the most associated TCRs seen for DRB1 alleles and the fewest for HLA-C alleles. Some 16 rarely observed V segments, including chromosome 9 orphons, were excluded from the earlier analysis of about 600 of the donors because counts were too low. Immune exposure information for the cohort was limited to CMV serostatus. A further reported finding was that TCR beta sequences accurately predicted the HLA-A and HLA-B alleles for most subjects in the first cohort. Broadly in line with IMGT annotations, most TCR beta V segments showed up in productive rearrangements about 87% or about 30% of the time in an earlier analysis of 587 of the donors. In a later analysis, HLA-associated TCR beta chains showed more clonal expansion and lower generation probabilities than non-associated chains that were equally common. A group of highly shared sequence variants was considered likely to be a technical artifact of the sequencing pipeline. In a later analysis, most CMV-associated TCR beta chains were found to appear HLA-restricted, with HLA associations seemingly driven largely by CMV exposure. Specific HLA alleles were associated with 18,000 or so TCR beta sequences at a false discovery rate of 0.05 in a later analysis. Correlated functional status among segregating V segments might reflect linkage disequilibrium, but an unknown experimental factor could not be ruled out. In this cohort, only TCR beta chains were sequenced, and detectable features were limited by the absence of alpha or paired-chain data. Most TCR sequences were seen in very few donors, while some public TCRs were found in many individuals. Sequencing depth was assumed to be roughly uniform across donors in the presence/absence analyses, though that assumption may not hold. In a later analysis, several top co-occurrence clusters were reported to appear linked to parvovirus B19, influenza, CMV and Epstein-Barr virus. Because HLA typing was missing for some donors at each locus, association tests included only the typed subset.

Sequencing was performed on PBMCs. The sequence was obtained from a girl aged 2-10 years in good health and CMV-seronegative. Recombination linked TRBV28 to TRBJ2-6; the D gene lacks a confident call. The CDR3 region: CASSLPSRRPPRAGANVLTF. At the DNA level, the sequence is TGTGCCAGCAGTTTACCTAGTCGGCGCCCCCCGAGAGCTGGGGCCAACGTCCTGACTTTC. The reference TRBV28 and TRBJ2-6 proteins fill in what lies around the CDR3, so the full variable domain reads DVKVTQSSRYLVKRTGEKVFLECVQDMDHENMFWYRQDPGLGLRLIYFSYDVKMKEKGDIPEGYSVSREKKERFSLILESASTNQTSMYLCASSLPSRRPPRAGANVLTFGAGSRLTVL.